This TCR beta chain was identified during a study of T cells in Graves' hyperthyroidism and ophthalmopathy. The germline V gene encodes CDR1 MDHEN and CDR2 SYDVKM. Deletions cut 8 bases from V and 1 base from J, with 13 bases between. This CDR3 region has 14 residues. RNA transcripts provided the source from which TCR beta CDR3 regions were amplified. RT-PCR in the first round (using the HTBI primer set) targeted the TCR CDR3. From the multiplex PCR reads, TCRdb called clonotypes with MiXCR, one entry per CDR3 protein. The sample shows 400,000 to 500,000 distinct CDR3 sequences, about an eighth of them seen only once. The sample holds many counts of this clonotype.

The sequenced sample consisted of blood. The chain uses TRBV28 and TRBJ2-3, with D uncertain. This receptor was identified in a woman aged 18-29 years with Graves' hyperthyroidism. The CDR3 DNA reads TGTGCCAGCCAAGAAGGTACTCGCACAGATACGCAGTATTTT. It codes for CASQEGTRTDTQYF.